The rows below give T cell receptor beta chains drawn from one sample of a study of cytomegalovirus exposure and HLA in healthy donors. Profiling relied on immunoSEQ multiplex PCR, and the TCRdb table lists in-frame clones only, not all of them. The sample records 130,000 or so clones, more than 75% being singletons. Sequencing input: PBMCs. The receptors derive from a woman aged 45 to 65 in good health and CMV-seropositive. Both conserved end residues are part of each CDR3. The D gene is left open where the match is weak. Some rows have no size entry. The others give once, few or many, or a class for an expanded clone.

CDR3aa | CDR3nt | v_gene | abundance | j_gene | d_gene
CASSYRCSYAPPHGGETQYF | TGCGCCAGCAGCTACCGGTGCTCCTACGCGCCGCCCCACGGGGGAGAGACCCAGTACTTC | TRBV5-1 | . | TRBJ2-5 | .
CASSLVGQETQYF | TGCGCCAGCAGCTTGGTCGGGCAAGAGACCCAGTACTTC | TRBV5-1 | . | TRBJ2-5 | .
CASSLRVQLDPGELFF | TGTGCCAGCAGCTTACGAGTCCAGCTAGATCCCGGGGAGCTGTTTTTT | TRBV7-9 | . | TRBJ2-2 | .
CAISAGGDTYEQYF | TGTGCCATCAGCGCGGGAGGTGACACCTACGAGCAGTACTTC | TRBV10-3 | . | TRBJ2-7 | TRBD2
CASRGQGPIGDTQYF | TGTGCCAGCAGGGGGCAGGGGCCGATCGGAGATACGCAGTATTTT | TRBV6-6 | few | TRBJ2-3 | .
CASSLATSGRALYNEQFF | TGTGCCAGCAGCTTAGCGACGAGCGGGAGGGCCCTCTACAATGAGCAGTTCTTC | TRBV7-2 | . | TRBJ2-1 | TRBD2
CSVTRTEAFF | TGCAGCGTTACGAGGACTGAAGCTTTCTTT | TRBV29-1 | few | TRBJ1-1 | .
CASTQPANTGELFF | TGTGCCAGCACACAGCCAGCGAACACCGGGGAGCTGTTTTTT | TRBV28 | few | TRBJ2-2 | .
CAHDRESEQYF | TGTGCCCATGACAGGGAGTCCGAGCAGTACTTC | TRBV30 | . | TRBJ2-7 | TRBD1
CASRPRGLGNTIYF | TGTGCCAGCAGACCGCGGGGGCTTGGAAACACCATATATTTT | TRBV6-1 | . | TRBJ1-3 | .
CASSPTPGYTEAFF | TGTGCCAGCTCACCTACCCCAGGGTACACTGAAGCTTTCTTT | TRBV18 | . | TRBJ1-1 | .
CASSSWTGGFETQYF | TGTGCCAGCAGCTCCTGGACAGGAGGGTTTGAGACCCAGTACTTC | TRBV27 | once | TRBJ2-5 | .
CAISESRDRVYSGANVLTF | TGTGCCATCAGTGAGTCCCGGGACAGGGTTTACTCTGGGGCCAACGTCCTGACTTTC | TRBV10-3 | few | TRBJ2-6 | TRBD1
CASSRGDRVHNEQFF | TGTGCCAGCTCAAGAGGGGACAGGGTCCACAATGAGCAGTTCTTC | TRBV18 | once | TRBJ2-1 | TRBD1
CASRLAGQATYEQYF | TGTGCAAGTCGCTTAGCGGGACAGGCCACCTACGAGCAGTACTTC | TRBV12-2 | . | TRBJ2-7 | .
CASSYPGGLQFF | TGTGCCAGCAGTTACCCTGGGGGCCTGCAGTTCTTC | TRBV6-6 | . | TRBJ2-1 | .
CASSIGAGGADTNIQYF | TGTGCCAGTAGTATCGGGGCAGGGGGCGCCGATACAAACATTCAGTACTTC | TRBV19 | . | TRBJ2-4 | TRBD1
CSVETPGHGSYNEQFF | TGCAGCGTTGAAACCCCGGGACACGGTTCCTACAATGAGCAGTTCTTC | TRBV29-1 | . | TRBJ2-1 | .
CASGGTSGTYEQYF | TGTGCCAGCGGAGGGACTAGCGGTACCTACGAGCAGTACTTC | TRBV11-2 | . | TRBJ2-7 | TRBD2
CASSEYETGTGADTQYF | TGTGCCAGCAGTGAATACGAGACCGGGACAGGGGCAGATACGCAGTATTTT | TRBV25-1 | . | TRBJ2-3 | TRBD1
CASSSTPGTGNGYTF | TGCGCCAGCAGCTCGACTCCCGGGACAGGGAACGGCTACACCTTC | TRBV5-1 | . | TRBJ1-2 | TRBD1
CASSPRLAGTDTQYF | TGTGCTAGCAGCCCTCGACTAGCGGGGACAGATACGCAGTATTTT | TRBV7-7 | . | TRBJ2-3 | TRBD2
CASSHLLAGDTDTQYF | TGCGCCAGCAGCCATTTACTAGCGGGGGACACAGATACGCAGTATTTT | TRBV4-1 | . | TRBJ2-3 | TRBD2
CASSLYREGVRYEQYF | TGTGCCAGCAGCTTGTACCGCGAGGGGGTTCGGTACGAGCAGTACTTC | TRBV5-4 | . | TRBJ2-7 | .
CASSLGPPQAEGYTF | TGCGCCAGCAGCTTGGGACCGCCCCAAGCGGAGGGCTACACCTTC | TRBV5-1 | . | TRBJ1-2 | .
CASSPGQAPGANVLTF | TGTGCCAGCAGCCCAGGACAGGCGCCCGGGGCCAACGTCCTGACTTTC | TRBV7-3 | once | TRBJ2-6 | TRBD1
CASSGRGGSSYEQYF | TGTGCCAGCAGTGGGCGGGGCGGGAGCTCCTACGAGCAGTACTTC | TRBV2 | . | TRBJ2-7 | TRBD2
CASTRGGTNEKLFF | TGTGCCAGCACCAGGGGAGGGACTAATGAAAAACTGTTTTTT | TRBV2 | . | TRBJ1-4 | .
CASSPLAGYREQYF | TGTGCCAGCAGCCCACTAGCGGGATATCGCGAGCAGTACTTC | TRBV9 | . | TRBJ2-7 | TRBD2
CASSSSGRSGANVLTF | TGTGCCAGCAGTTCTAGCGGGAGATCCGGGGCCAACGTCCTGACTTTC | TRBV27 | . | TRBJ2-6 | TRBD2
CASSKVTAGASENEQYF | TGTGCCAGCAGCAAAGTTACTGCGGGAGCTAGCGAGAACGAGCAGTACTTC | TRBV21-1 | few | TRBJ2-7 | .
CASSLQGRSGNTIYF | TGTGCCAGCAGTCTGCAGGGCCGCTCTGGAAACACCATATATTTT | TRBV2 | . | TRBJ1-3 | .
CASSEEAGDTQYF | TGTGCCAGCAGTGAAGAAGCAGGAGATACGCAGTATTTT | TRBV2 | . | TRBJ2-3 | .
CASTITGVGNTIYF | TGTGCCAGCACCATTACAGGGGTCGGAAACACCATATATTTT | TRBV6-5 | few | TRBJ1-3 | TRBD1
CASSPLGRVAGQGFF | TGTGCCAGCAGCCCACTCGGTAGGGTAGCGGGACAGGGGTTCTTC | TRBV11-1 | few | TRBJ2-1 | .
CASSPHDPGPAEKLFF | TGTGCCAGCAGCCCTCACGATCCGGGTCCGGCTGAAAAACTGTTTTTT | TRBV5-5 | . | TRBJ1-4 | .
CASSVGGRRQGVSGELFF | TGTGCCAGCAGCGTAGGAGGACGTAGACAGGGGGTATCCGGGGAGCTGTTTTTT | TRBV9 | . | TRBJ2-2 | TRBD1
CASSLYGGETQYF | TGCGCCAGCAGCTTGTACGGGGGAGAGACCCAGTACTTC | TRBV5-1 | . | TRBJ2-5 | .
CASSRQGAGEKLFF | TGTGCCAGCAGCCGACAGGGGGCTGGGGAAAAACTGTTTTTT | TRBV7-9 | . | TRBJ1-4 | TRBD1
CASSDDGAGWDTQYF | TGCGCCAGCAGTGACGACGGAGCCGGATGGGATACGCAGTATTTT | TRBV10-1 | . | TRBJ2-3 | .
CASSLVGTPPGTEAFF | TGTGCCAGCAGCTTAGTAGGGACACCGCCCGGCACTGAAGCTTTCTTT | TRBV7-2 | . | TRBJ1-1 | .
CASFGTTEAFF | TGTGCCAGCTTTGGGACAACCGAAGCTTTCTTT | TRBV6-1 | . | TRBJ1-1 | .
CASSLAQGGSGYTF | TGCGCCAGCAGCTTAGCACAGGGGGGGTCTGGCTACACCTTC | TRBV5-1 | . | TRBJ1-2 | TRBD1
CASSPTLAGHGEQFF | TGTGCCAGCAGTCCTACACTAGCGGGCCATGGTGAGCAGTTCTTC | TRBV2 | . | TRBJ2-1 | TRBD2
CASSRGGSGSPLHF | TGTGCCAGCAGCCGAGGCGGTTCGGGATCACCCCTCCACTTT | TRBV7-8 | . | TRBJ1-6 | .
CASSDRDNSPLHF | TGTGCCAGTAGCGACAGGGATAATTCACCCCTCCACTTT | TRBV19 | . | TRBJ1-6 | TRBD1